Presented here are 16 T cell receptor beta chains from one specimen sequenced in a study of blood T cell repertoires in COVID-19 (dated by TCRdb to the early 2020s). The method was the immunoSEQ multiplex PCR assay. As stored in TCRdb, this immuneACCESS dataset retains in-frame rearrangements with V and J assigned. A fraction of the clones does not appear; measured against another copy, unresolved V genes explain less than half of the discrepancy, and the remainder lacks a known reason. The sample profile shows about 150,000 clones; 91% of them were found once. 0.55% of the sample is taken by the ten largest. Material for sequencing was peripheral blood. The receptors originated from a man aged 45-65 years with acute or convalescent COVID-19.

This chain connects TRBV6-2 or TRBV6-3 to TRBJ1-5; 10 nucleotides match TRBD1. J lost 1 base, V lost 0 bases, and 6 bases had no gene match. This CDR3 is 18 amino acids long. CDR1 and CDR2 (germline): MNHEY, SVGEGT. The CDR3 sequence: CASSYSRDRGRSNQPQHF. DNA of the CDR3: TGTGCCAGCAGTTACTCGAGGGACAGGGGAAGGAGCAATCAGCCCCAGCATTTT.

This sequence joins TRBV5-1 and TRBJ2-2, with 7 bases identical to TRBD2. Germline loops: CDR1 SGHRS, CDR2 YFSETQ. The CDR3 spans 15 residues. Trimming cost V 2 bases and J 4 bases; bases outside gene matches: 5. This CDR3 is CASSFSSGLTGELFF. CDR3 in DNA: TGCGCCAGCAGCTTCTCTAGCGGACTCACCGGGGAGCTGTTTTTT.

This sequence joins TRBV9 and TRBJ2-1; tentatively, D is TRBD1 (6 bases). Germline V gene lookup returns CDR1 SGDLS and CDR2 YYNGEE. The CDR3 length is 15 residues. Between the trimmed V and J ends, which lost 7 bases and 0 bases, there was a span of 14 bases. The DNA of the CDR3 is TGTGCCAGCGGTAAGGGGGTGGGCTCCTACAATGAGCAGTTCTTC. Protein sequence: CASGKGVGSYNEQFF.

This clone was observed a single time. The chain joins TRBV28 to TRBJ2-1, with D possibly TRBD2 on 5 matching bases. Between the trimmed V and J ends, which lost 6 bases and 4 bases, there was a span of 16 bases. Germline-derived CDR1 and CDR2 are MDHEN and SYDVKM. This CDR3 comprises 15 residues. The DNA of the CDR3 is TGTGCCAGCAGCGCCGGACTTACCAGTTACAATGAGCAGTTCTTC. Its translation: CASSAGLTSYNEQFF.

The chain carries TRBV19 and TRBJ2-7; TRBD2 agrees at 15 bases. Germline assignment: CDR1 LNHDA and CDR2 SQIVND (reference sequence). V lost 5 bases and J lost 2; bases outside the gene matches: 13. The CDR3 is 19 amino acids. The CDR3 DNA reads as TGTGCCAGTAGTCGTGGACTAGCGGGAGGGCAACAACTCCCCTACGAGCAGTACTTC. Its protein product is CASSRGLAGGQQLPYEQYF.

The chain links TRBV27 to TRBJ2-7, with 7 nucleotides matching TRBD2. The CDR3 totals 14 residues. Germline CDR1 and CDR2: MNHEY and SMNVEV (reference sequence). Germline trimming cut 6 bases from V and 2 bases from J; bases unmatched to any gene: 7. CDR3 bases: TGTGCCAGCAGCATGCCCGGACTAGCCTACGAGCAGTACTTC. This translates into CASSMPGLAYEQYF.

This chain joins TRBV7-2 and TRBJ2-1; TRBD1 agrees at 11 bases. From germline, CDR1 is SGHTA and CDR2 FQGNSA. The CDR3 spans 16 residues. With 5 bases clipped from V and 6 bases from J, the junction kept 9 bases outside the gene matches. The CDR3 DNA follows: TGTGCCAGCAGCCAGCCTGGGACAGGGGGTGTCAATGAGCAGTTCTTC. As protein: CASSQPGTGGVNEQFF.

The chain links TRBV7-9 to TRBJ1-4; TRBD1 is a possible D gene (5 bases). The CDR3 loop spans 13 amino acids. V dropped 3 bases and J dropped 6 bases, with 8 bases sitting between them. Germline V gene data show CDR1 as SEHNR and CDR2 as FQNEAQ (reference sequence). The CDR3 protein is CASSFREDEKLFF. The DNA of the CDR3 is TGTGCCAGCAGCTTCAGGGAGGATGAAAAACTGTTTTTT.

The table lists this clone with a count of one. The chain couples TRBV19 to TRBJ2-7; 7 bases line up with TRBD1. Germline V gene data show CDR1 as LNHDA and CDR2 as SQIVND (reference sequence). Germline trimming cut 5 bases from V and 3 bases from J; bases unmatched to any gene: 7. This CDR3 comprises 14 residues. CDR3: CASSLRTGSYEQYV. CDR3 sequence (DNA): TGTGCCAGTAGTTTGAGGACAGGAAGCTACGAGCAGTACGTC.

The V and J genes are TRBV7-9 and TRBJ1-4; D is uncertain. The CDR3 sequence is 14 residues long. The V and J ends lost 3 bases and 10 bases respectively, with 15 bases between them. Germline V gene data show CDR1 as SEHNR and CDR2 as FQNEAQ (reference sequence). The DNA for the CDR3 is TGTGCCAGCAGCTTCTTTGAAACGCGGGGAAAACTGTTTTTT. It codes for CASSFFETRGKLFF.

The V call is TRBV5-6, the J call TRBJ2-3; the D gene is possibly TRBD2 (6 bases). Deletions cut 0 bases from V and 0 bases from J, with 11 bases between. Germline V lookup: CDR1 SGHDT, CDR2 YYEEEE. The CDR3 has 16 residues. This chain's CDR3 is CASSLVRGTSTDTQYF. In DNA form, the CDR3 reads TGTGCCAGCAGCTTGGTTCGGGGGACTAGCACAGATACGCAGTATTTT.

This clone appeared a single time. The chain joins TRBV19 to TRBJ1-5; 9 bases fit TRBD1. After removal of 7 bases from V and 5 bases from J, the junction contained 12 bases not matched to a gene. CDR3 length equals 16 residues. Germline V lookup: CDR1 LNHDA, CDR2 SQIVND (reference sequence). The CDR3 is CASKVMGQGPDQPQHF. The CDR3 nucleotides read TGTGCCAGTAAAGTAATGGGACAGGGTCCCGATCAGCCCCAGCATTTT.

Here the CDR3 reads CASSLGGPGQGSNQPQHF. CDR3 bases: TGTGCCAGCAGCTTGGGGGGGCCAGGGCAGGGCAGCAATCAGCCCCAGCATTTT. The chain is built from TRBV5-6 and TRBJ1-5; D is perhaps TRBD1 (6 bases). The V and J ends lost 0 bases and 1 base respectively, with 17 bases between them. This CDR3 is built from 18 residues. Per germline, CDR1 SGHDT and CDR2 YYEEEE.

J is TRBJ2-7 and V is TRBV11-2; no definite D call. From germline, CDR1 is SGHAT and CDR2 FQNNGV. The ends were cut back, 3 bases at V and 4 bases at J, with 7 bases in the middle. The CDR3 runs to 12 residues. CDR3 nucleotides: TGTGCCAGCAGCTTCGGGTCTTACGAGCAGTACGTC. It codes for CASSFGSYEQYV.

J is TRBJ2-1 and V is TRBV10-3; 8 bases line up with TRBD2. The CDR3 has 18 amino acids. Germline V lookup: CDR1 ENHRY, CDR2 SYGVKD. The trim removed 0 bases at V and 6 bases at J, leaving 13 bases unmatched. CDR3 DNA: TGTGCCATCAGTGAGTCGAGTGGGCGGCTAGCGGGTACCAATGAGCAGTTCTTC. Amino acids: CAISESSGRLAGTNEQFF.

J is TRBJ2-5 and V is TRBV7-2, with 9 nucleotides matching TRBD2. With 1 base clipped from V and 4 bases from J, the junction kept 10 bases outside the gene matches. In germline, CDR1 is SGHTA, CDR2 FQGNSA. The CDR3 has 17 amino acids. The CDR3 nucleotides are TGTGCCAGCAGCTTAGTCGGGCTGTTACTAGCGGGAGAGACCCAGTACTTC. Translated: CASSLVGLLLAGETQYF. Full variable domain (rest looked up from reference TRBV7-2 and TRBJ2-5): GAGVSQSPSNKVTEKGKDVELRCDPISGHTALYWYRQSLGQGLEFLIYFQGNSAPDKSGLPSDRFSAERTGGSVSTLTIQRTQQEDSAVYLCASSLVGLLLAGETQYFGPGTRLLVL.